This T cell receptor (beta chain) originates from a study of T cell responses to AZD1222 COVID-19 vaccine. Overall study findings and caveats: Spike-specific TCR breadth and depth both grew after two AZD1222 doses. The donors showed a predominance of white British ancestry and of females, with possible underestimation of clonal diversity.

From germline, CDR1 is DFQATT and CDR2 SNEGSKA (reference sequence). The ends were cut back, 8 bases at V and 5 bases at J, with 12 bases in the middle. The CDR3 is 11 amino acids. This clone was recorded once. Its antigen remains unidentified. The repertoire was sequenced with immunoSEQ multiplex PCR; TCRdb's copy has only in-frame clones and lacks some. The sample includes under 130,000 clones, roughly 80% of them seen just once. The starting material was peripheral blood, obtained on day 0 of AZD1222 vaccination. The chain recombines TRBV20-1 with TRBJ1-1; D is unresolved. This receptor was taken from an adult in good health. CDR3 nucleotide sequence: TGCAGTCCGGGTTCAGGAACTGAAGCTTTCTTT. It codes for CSPGSGTEAFF.